The rows below give T cell receptor beta chains drawn from one sample of a study of cytomegalovirus exposure and HLA in healthy donors. TCRdb keeps only in-frame clones here, not all; method: immunoSEQ multiplex PCR. The data show 20,000 to 25,000 clones, and the top ten clones hold around 17%. Sequencing used PBMCs. These receptors all come from a male donor in good health and CMV-seropositive. The CDR3 runs from the conserved cysteine through the conserved F or W. A D gene is named only where the DNA matches it firmly. Clone size is given for some rows only: seen once, a few or many times, or a class if the clone is expanded.

j_call clone_size d_call v_call cdr3_nt cdr3_aa
TRBJ1-6 medium-sized - TRBV6-6 TGTGCCAGCGTGGGGGGGTCGGCGTTACCCCTCCACTTT CASVGGSALPLHF
TRBJ1-6 - - TRBV4-1 TGCGCCTGTCACAGTGGACAGAATAATTCACCCCTCCACTTT CACHSGQNNSPLHF
TRBJ1-2 - TRBD1 TRBV4-1 TGCGCCAGCAGCCAAGATATTGGGACAGGGGTTAACTATGGCTACACCTTC CASSQDIGTGVNYGYTF
TRBJ2-5 - - TRBV5-1 TGCGCCAGCAGCTTCGACAGAGGCCAAGAGACCCAGTACTTC CASSFDRGQETQYF
TRBJ2-1 - TRBD2 TRBV4-3 TGCGCCAGCAGCCAAGATATCAGAGCGGGACCGTTCTTC CASSQDIRAGPFF
TRBJ1-4 - - TRBV4-2 TGTGCCAGCAGCTCCTGGACTGAGGCAACTAATGAAAAACTGTTTTTT CASSSWTEATNEKLFF
TRBJ2-7 - TRBD2 TRBV27 TGTGCCAGCCGGAGCGGGGGGGTTGTCTACGAGCAGTACTTC CASRSGGVVYEQYF
TRBJ2-7 - - TRBV6-1 TGTGCCAGCAGGTTACCAGGTTGGACCTACGAGCAGTACTTC CASRLPGWTYEQYF
TRBJ1-1 - - TRBV28 TGTGCATGGGCCGGAAACGAGAACACTGAAGCTTTCTTT CAWAGNENTEAFF
TRBJ2-1 - - TRBV30 TGTGCCTGGAGTGCGGACGCAGGGAATGAGCAGTTCTTC CAWSADAGNEQFF
TRBJ2-7 - TRBD1 TRBV18 TGTGCCAGCTCACGACAGGACAGGGGAAATGGATACGAGCAGTACTTC CASSRQDRGNGYEQYF
TRBJ1-5 medium-sized - TRBV19 TGTGCCAGTAGTGGAGGACAGCATAGCAATCAGCCCCAGCATTTT CASSGGQHSNQPQHF
TRBJ2-7 - TRBD2 TRBV5-4 TGTGCCAGCAGCCCCCCAACTAGCGGGGCCTACGAGCAGTACTTC CASSPPTSGAYEQYF
TRBJ2-3 - TRBD1 TRBV2 TGTGCCAGCAGTTCCCGGGACAGGGGCACAGATACGCAGTATTTT CASSSRDRGTDTQYF
TRBJ2-1 - TRBD2 TRBV28 TGTGCCAGCAGCCGCTTCGGACTAGCGGGTAACAATGAGCAGTTCTTC CASSRFGLAGNNEQFF
TRBJ2-7 - TRBD1 TRBV9 TGTGCCAGCAGCGTTTGGGACAGCTCCTACGAGCAGTACTTC CASSVWDSSYEQYF
TRBJ1-5 - - TRBV7-8 TGTGCCAGCACCGATCTATTTATGGTCGGCAATCAGCCCCAGCATTTT CASTDLFMVGNQPQHF
TRBJ2-3 - TRBD2 TRBV7-2 TGTGCCAGCAGCCCTAGCGGGACTAGCACAGATACGCAGTATTTT CASSPSGTSTDTQYF
TRBJ2-7 - - TRBV7-2 TGTGCCAGCAACAACCCCTGGGCCTCAACCTACGAGCAGTACTTC CASNNPWASTYEQYF
TRBJ1-5 - TRBD1 TRBV2 TGTGCCAGCGCTTGGGACAGGTTAAATCAGCCCCAGCATTTT CASAWDRLNQPQHF
TRBJ2-7 - TRBD1 TRBV4-2 TGTGCCAGCGCAGGGGTGGGGACAGCACTTTACGAGCAGTACTTC CASAGVGTALYEQYF
TRBJ1-2 - - TRBV6-5 TGTGCCAGCAGCAAAACAGGAGCTAACTATGGCTACACCTTC CASSKTGANYGYTF
TRBJ1-2 - - TRBV7-2 TGTGCCAGCAGCGGGAGGGTCGCTACTTATAACTATGGCTACACCTTC CASSGRVATYNYGYTF
TRBJ2-5 - TRBD1 TRBV6-5 TGTGCCAGCAGTGCGGGTGGACAGGGCGGAGAGACCCAGTACTTC CASSAGGQGGETQYF
TRBJ2-2 - - TRBV6-6 TGTGCCAGCGCTCCTAGCGAGACTGGGGAGCTGTTTTTT CASAPSETGELFF
TRBJ1-5 - - TRBV4-1 TGCGCCAGCAGTCACACCCCCGCCGGGATTAGCAATCAGCCCCAGCATTTT CASSHTPAGISNQPQHF
TRBJ2-2 - TRBD1 TRBV10-3 TGTGCCATCAGTCTACAGGGGTCCGGCACCGGGGAGCTGTTTTTT CAISLQGSGTGELFF
TRBJ1-5 - - TRBV12-5 TGTGCTAGTGGTTTGGAAGGAGGCAATCAGCCCCAGCATTTT CASGLEGGNQPQHF
TRBJ2-1 - - TRBV4-1 TGCGCCAGCAGCCAAGAAAAGGACACCAGCTCCTACAATGAGCAGTTCTTC CASSQEKDTSSYNEQFF
TRBJ2-1 - TRBD2 TRBV11-2 TGTGCCAGCAGCTTCGGGACTAGCGGGGGATATGAGCAGTTCTTC CASSFGTSGGYEQFF
TRBJ2-7 - - TRBV7-2 TGTGCCAGCAGCTTAGTCAGGGTGGGGGAGCAGTACTTC CASSLVRVGEQYF
TRBJ1-5 - - TRBV27 TGTGCCAGCAGTGGGGGGTCAGGCCAAAATCAGCCCCAGCATTTT CASSGGSGQNQPQHF
TRBJ2-2 - - TRBV5-1 TGCGCCAGCAGCTCGACAACCAAGAACACCGGGGAGCTGTTTTTT CASSSTTKNTGELFF
TRBJ2-3 - TRBD2 TRBV18 TGTGCCAGCTCACACGTAGCGGGAGAAGATACGCAGTATTTT CASSHVAGEDTQYF
TRBJ2-2 - - TRBV28 TGTGCCAGCAGCCCCGGGGGGCACACCGGGGAGCTGTTTTTT CASSPGGHTGELFF
TRBJ2-1 - TRBD2 TRBV27 TGTGCCAGCAGTCCTCAGGAGCGGGGGGGCGACAATGAGCAGTTCTTC CASSPQERGGDNEQFF